The 18 T cell receptor beta chains below all came from one sample that was sequenced in a study of cytomegalovirus exposure and HLA in healthy donors. 60 Vbeta and 13 Jbeta primers were used in PCR. This table comes from immunoSEQ multiplex PCR, and its TCRdb copy is limited to in-frame clones, with some not included. There are 140,000 or so clones in the sample; under 90% occur only once, and 2% to 2.5% lies in the top ten. The sample taken for sequencing was PBMCs. These receptors came from a boy aged 2 to 9 in good health and CMV-seronegative.

This clone was picked up one time. V usage is TRBV27 and J usage is TRBJ2-7; the D gene is possibly TRBD2 (5 bases). CDR1 is MNHEY, CDR2 SMNVEV, per germline (reference sequence). The CDR3 runs to 14 residues. Between the trimmed V and J ends, which lost 5 bases and 0 bases, there was a span of 11 bases. The CDR3 loop reads CASSRRGSSYEQYF. The CDR3 DNA sequence: TGTGCCAGCAGTAGACGGGGAAGCTCCTACGAGCAGTACTTC.

In its sample, this clone was seen once. The CDR3 here is CASSAGRGTNEKLFF. The CDR3 bases are TGTGCCAGCAGCGCCGGCAGGGGCACTAATGAAAAACTGTTTTTT. The rearrangement links TRBV5-5 to TRBJ1-4; a weak D match, TRBD1 (6 bases). Looked up from germline, CDR1 is SGHKS and CDR2 is YYEKEE (reference sequence). The CDR3 sequence is 15 residues long. V lost 4 bases, J lost 2 bases, and 12 bases lay in between.

The chain employs TRBV6-4 and TRBJ2-1; 7 bases are a match to TRBD2. This CDR3 is 14 amino acids long. The junction had 0 bases not matched to a gene; V was cut back by 2 bases and J by 2 bases. Germline V gives CDR1 MRHNA, CDR2 SNTAGT. CDR3 nucleotide sequence: TGTGCCAGCAGTGACGGGGGGGCCTACAATGAGCAGTTCTTC. Residues: CASSDGGAYNEQFF.

The CDR3 reads CASSRASGTDTDTQYF. The CDR3 region has the DNA TGCGCCAGCAGCCGAGCCTCGGGAACCGACACAGATACGCAGTATTTT. The chain has TRBV5-1 and TRBJ2-3; tentative D call: TRBD2 (5 bases). Germline loops: CDR1 SGHRS, CDR2 YFSETQ. Trimming stripped 4 bases from V and 2 bases from J, with 17 bases between. The CDR3 contains 16 residues.

This clone has just one count. The genes are TRBV7-8 and TRBJ2-5, with a tentative D call TRBD1 (5 bases). In germline, CDR1 is SGHVS, CDR2 FQNEAQ. The CDR3 runs to 14 residues. Trimming removed 5 bases from V and 4 bases from J, with 14 bases in between. This CDR3 reads CASSGRQGAETQYF. CDR3 bases: TGTGCCAGCAGCGGACGTCAAGGGGCAGAGACCCAGTACTTC.

The chain carries TRBV18 and TRBJ2-1; 7 bases are shared with TRBD1. The germline CDR1 and CDR2 sequences are KGHSH and LQKENI. The ends lost 4 bases at V and 4 bases at J; junction bases unmatched: 1. CDR3 length: 13 amino acids. DNA for the CDR3: TGTGCCAGCTCACGGGACAGTTACAATGAGCAGTTCTTC. Residues: CASSRDSYNEQFF.

About this clone: In the same sample, other DNA sequences code for this CDR3. This chain uses TRBV29-1 with TRBJ2-7, with a possible D match to TRBD2 (5 bases). The CDR3 extends over 13 amino acids. The V end lost 0 bases, the J end lost 3 bases, and 9 bases lay between the germline ends. The germline V gene encodes CDR1 SQVTM and CDR2 ANQGSEA. The CDR3 region is CSVEDEGSYEQYF. The CDR3 DNA reads TGCAGCGTTGAAGACGAGGGTAGCTACGAGCAGTACTTC.

About this clone itself: Distinct nucleotide sequences in the sample also encode this CDR3. The gene calls are TRBV6-5 and TRBJ1-2; 9 bases match TRBD1. Germline CDR1 MNHEY, CDR2 SVGAGI. The J segment lost 4 bases and the V segment lost 6 bases, leaving 9 bases of the junction unmatched. CDR3 length: 15 amino acids. The CDR3 here is CASRRTGTGSYGYTF. The DNA for the CDR3 is TGTGCCAGCAGACGAACCGGGACAGGGAGCTATGGCTACACCTTC.

The rearrangement joins TRBV6-4 to TRBJ2-3, with a possible D match to TRBD2 (5 bases). The germline V gene encodes CDR1 MRHNA and CDR2 SNTAGT. Trimming took off 4 bases at V and 7 bases at J, with 18 bases between the two ends. CDR3 length: 15 residues. The CDR3 DNA follows: TGTGCCAGCAGTGTTTGGCCGGGATCGGAAAATACGCAGTATTTT. This gives the protein CASSVWPGSENTQYF.

The chain is built from TRBV2 and TRBJ1-3, with 10 bases identical to TRBD1. With 5 bases clipped from V and 6 bases from J, the junction kept 10 bases outside the gene matches. Germline values: CDR1 SNHLY, CDR2 FYNNEI. The CDR3 length is 16 residues. CDR3 sequence: CASSPRTGGIENTIYF. The CDR3 nucleotides read TGTGCCAGCAGTCCCCGGACAGGGGGTATCGAAAACACCATATATTTT.

The chain uses TRBV19 and TRBJ1-3; D call uncertain. The CDR3 consists of 14 residues. Trimming cost V 3 bases and J 4 bases, with 10 bases left between them. The germline CDR1 and CDR2 sequences are LNHDA and SQIVND (reference sequence). For the CDR3, the DNA is TGTGCCAGTAGTATTGGCGTAGCCGGAAACACCATATATTTT. It yields the protein CASSIGVAGNTIYF.

The chain combines TRBV10-3 with TRBJ2-7; D is possibly TRBD2 (6 bases). The CDR3 runs to 16 residues. Per the germline V gene, CDR1 is ENHRY and CDR2 is SYGVKD. The V and J ends lost 6 bases and 3 bases respectively, with 21 bases between them. CDR3 in amino acids: CAIRSSGEGRYYEQYF. DNA of the CDR3: TGTGCCATCAGATCCTCGGGGGAAGGCAGATACTACGAGCAGTACTTC.

This clone has a single count. This sequence joins TRBV18 and TRBJ1-4; no clear D. Germline lookup yields CDR1 KGHSH and CDR2 LQKENI. CDR3 length: 15 residues. V gave up 5 bases and J gave up 5 bases, with 15 bases separating them. The CDR3: CASSSDLSGNEKLFF. The CDR3 DNA sequence: TGTGCCAGCTCATCGGACCTCAGCGGGAATGAAAAACTGTTTTTT.

The V gene is TRBV25-1, the J gene TRBJ2-3, with a tentative D call TRBD1 (5 bases). The V end lost 6 bases, the J end lost 4 bases, and 17 bases lay between the germline ends. This CDR3 spans 15 amino acids. The germline gives CDR1 MGHDK, CDR2 SYGVNS. The CDR3 DNA reads TGTGCCAGCAGAGGCAGGGATGGGCCCGCAGATACGCAGTATTTT. Its translation is CASRGRDGPADTQYF. The complete variable domain, with remaining parts taken from reference TRBV25-1 and TRBJ2-3, reads EADIYQTPRYLVIGTGKKITLECSQTMGHDKMYWYQQDPGMELHLIHYSYGVNSTEKGDLSSESTVSRIRTEHFPLTLESARPSHTSQYLCASRGRDGPADTQYFGPGTRLTVL.

The chain couples TRBV2 to TRBJ1-2; D remains ambiguous. Germline CDR1 reads SNHLY; CDR2 reads FYNNEI. V lost 8 bases, J lost 4 bases, and 14 bases lay in between. CDR3 size: 13 residues. The CDR3 here is CASLSRALYGYTF. The CDR3 region has the DNA TGTGCCAGCTTATCCAGAGCGCTCTATGGCTACACCTTC.

The J gene is TRBJ2-7, the V gene TRBV28; TRBD2 is a possible D gene (6 bases). The V end was cut by 8 bases, the J end by 4 bases, with 15 bases between. CDR3 length: 13 residues. Germline assignment: CDR1 MDHEN and CDR2 SYDVKM. CDR3 DNA sequence: TGTGCCAGCGCACTGACGGGGAGGTACGAGCAGTACTTC. Residues: CASALTGRYEQYF.

The rearrangement uses TRBV19 and TRBJ2-7; possible D gene TRBD2, 5 bases. This CDR3 comprises 18 residues. V was cut by 0 bases and J by 6 bases, with 24 bases left in between. Per the germline V gene, CDR1 is LNHDA and CDR2 is SQIVND (reference sequence). This chain's CDR3 is CASSIDRQTLAIPSEQYF. The DNA of the CDR3 is TGTGCCAGTAGTATAGACCGGCAGACCCTAGCCATCCCATCCGAGCAGTACTTC.

This chain's CDR3 is CASSPSRHDSYTF. The CDR3 DNA reads TGTGCCAGCTCACCGAGTCGACATGATAGCTACACCTTC. V usage is TRBV18 and J usage is TRBJ1-2; no reliable D call. V gave up 3 bases and J gave up 9 bases, with 14 bases separating them. Germline V gene sequence: CDR1 KGHSH, CDR2 LQKENI. There are 13 residues in the CDR3.